This T cell receptor (beta chain) stems from a study of blood T cells in healthy people across ages. The study, taken as a whole, reports: As age increased, TCR beta diversity per million T cells fell in a roughly linear fashion.

This clonotype was seen a few times. Its cognate antigen is unknown. Germline V lookup: CDR1 MNHEY, CDR2 SVGAGI. The CDR3 is 13 residues long. V lost 0 bases and J lost 7, with 9 bases in between. Donors were systemically healthy Caucasian individuals from Russia aged 6 to 90 years. A second about 7 to 12 cycle PCR used barcoded and J-beta primers. Researchers report that a template-switch adaptor with 12 random nucleotides tagged each cDNA molecule. A single record per CDR3 protein comes from TCRdb applying MiXCR to the 5' RACE reads. The sample has 700,000 to 1,000,000 distinct CDR3 sequences; about 42% are singletons.

The receptor's source is a man in his sixties in good health. The chain uses TRBV6-5 and TRBJ1-2; possible D gene TRBD1, 5 bases. The source material was blood. The CDR3 spells CASSYSSRGGYTF. CDR3 coding DNA: TGTGCCAGCAGTTACTCGAGTAGGGGTGGCTACACCTTC.